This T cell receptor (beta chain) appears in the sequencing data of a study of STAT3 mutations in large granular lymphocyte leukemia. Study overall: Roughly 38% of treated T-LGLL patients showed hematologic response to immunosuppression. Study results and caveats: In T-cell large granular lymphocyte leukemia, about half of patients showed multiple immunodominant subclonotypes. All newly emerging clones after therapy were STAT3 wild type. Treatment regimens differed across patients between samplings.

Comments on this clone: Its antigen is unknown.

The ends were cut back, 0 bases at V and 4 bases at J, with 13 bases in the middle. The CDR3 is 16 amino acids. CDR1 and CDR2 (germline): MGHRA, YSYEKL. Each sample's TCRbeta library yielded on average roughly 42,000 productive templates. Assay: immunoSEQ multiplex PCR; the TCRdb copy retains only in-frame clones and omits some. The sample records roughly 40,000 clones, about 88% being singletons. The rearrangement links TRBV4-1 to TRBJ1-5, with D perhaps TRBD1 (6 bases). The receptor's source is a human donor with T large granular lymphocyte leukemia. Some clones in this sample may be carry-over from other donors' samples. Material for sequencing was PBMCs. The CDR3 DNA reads TGCGCCAGCAGCCAAGAAGCCGGGACACTTAATCAGCCCCAGCATTTT. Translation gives CASSQEAGTLNQPQHF.